A selection of T cell receptor beta chains follows, all from one sample in a study of blood T cell repertoires in COVID-19. Some clones are missing from TCRdb's copy, which holds only in-frame ones; the method was immunoSEQ multiplex PCR. The sample has some 150,000 clones, around 81% seen once. Source material: peripheral blood. The receptor source for this set is a man between 60 and 75 years old with active or convalescent COVID-19. Each CDR3 is given with its conserved first and last residue. The order of the fields is D gene, V gene, clone size, J gene, CDR3 DNA, CDR3 protein. A D gene is named only where the DNA matches it firmly. Rows may omit the clone size; those that give it use once, few, many or a size class.

D: TRBD1
V: TRBV27
size: -
J: TRBJ2-7
DNA: TGTGCCAGCAGTTCAAGACAGGGGGCTGGGTCGGTCTACGAGCAGTACTTC
CDR3: CASSSRQGAGSVYEQYF

D: -
V: TRBV3-1/TRBV3-2
size: -
J: TRBJ2-7
DNA: TGTGCCAGCAGCCAAGTTCAGGGAAGGGGTGAGCAGTACTTC
CDR3: CASSQVQGRGEQYF

D: TRBD2
V: TRBV18
size: -
J: TRBJ2-7
DNA: TGTGCCAGCTCTAATATAGCGGGACTGGGTTTCTACGAGCAGTACTTC
CDR3: CASSNIAGLGFYEQYF

D: -
V: TRBV19
size: -
J: TRBJ2-1
DNA: TGTGCCAGTAGTAGAACAGGGGGCCTAGCGGGGCACAATGAGCAGTTCTTC
CDR3: CASSRTGGLAGHNEQFF

D: -
V: TRBV12-3/TRBV12-4
size: -
J: TRBJ1-1
DNA: TGTGCCAGCAGTTTTACAGGGAGGGGTGAAGCTTTCTTT
CDR3: CASSFTGRGEAFF

D: -
V: TRBV27
size: few
J: TRBJ2-7
DNA: TGTGCCAGCAGTCCCAGTGCCCGGACAGCCATCTCCTACGAGCAGTACTTC
CDR3: CASSPSARTAISYEQYF

D: -
V: TRBV30
size: -
J: TRBJ1-1
DNA: TGTGCCTGGATCAGGTACGGGGGGGCTCAGGGCACTGAAGCTTTCTTT
CDR3: CAWIRYGGAQGTEAFF

D: -
V: TRBV4-3
size: -
J: TRBJ1-6
DNA: TGCGCCAGCAGCCAAGGACAGGCTACTTATAATTCACCCCTCCACTTT
CDR3: CASSQGQATYNSPLHF

D: -
V: TRBV7-2
size: -
J: TRBJ1-2
DNA: TGTGCCAGCAGCTTAGCCCATGGCAGCGTTGGCTACACCTTC
CDR3: CASSLAHGSVGYTF

D: TRBD2
V: TRBV11-3
size: -
J: TRBJ2-1
DNA: TGTGCCAGCAGCTTAGCTAGCGGGAGGCCGAAGTACAATGAGCAGTTCTTC
CDR3: CASSLASGRPKYNEQFF

D: TRBD2
V: TRBV5-1
size: -
J: TRBJ2-1
DNA: TGCGCCAGCAGCTTGGGACTAGCGGGTTACTCCTACAATGAGCAGTTCTTC
CDR3: CASSLGLAGYSYNEQFF

D: TRBD1
V: TRBV28
size: -
J: TRBJ2-6
DNA: TGTGCCAGCAGGGGGACAGAGGGGCTCTCTGGGGCCAACGTCCTGACTTTC
CDR3: CASRGTEGLSGANVLTF

D: -
V: TRBV3-1/TRBV3-2
size: -
J: TRBJ2-3
DNA: TGTGCCAGCAGCCAAGGAGGCGTCACAGATACGCAGTATTTT
CDR3: CASSQGGVTDTQYF

D: -
V: TRBV10-3
size: -
J: TRBJ2-5
DNA: TGTGCCATCAGTGGCACCGCGGGGGAGACCCAGTACTTC
CDR3: CAISGTAGETQYF

D: -
V: TRBV20-1
size: -
J: TRBJ2-7
DNA: TGCAGTTCGTCAGACTCCTACGAGCAGTACTTC
CDR3: CSSSDSYEQYF

D: -
V: TRBV30
size: -
J: TRBJ1-4
DNA: TGTGCCTGGAGTGTGAAATTGGGGGCGCAGGGAAAACTGTTTTTT
CDR3: CAWSVKLGAQGKLFF

D: TRBD2
V: TRBV24-1
size: once
J: TRBJ2-1
DNA: TGTGCCACCGGGACTAGCGGGAATCCGTCCTACAATGAGCAGTTCTTC
CDR3: CATGTSGNPSYNEQFF

D: -
V: TRBV27
size: -
J: TRBJ2-7
DNA: TGTGCCAGCAGTTTATCGGTTACTTACGAGCAGTACTTC
CDR3: CASSLSVTYEQYF

D: TRBD2
V: TRBV9
size: -
J: TRBJ2-2
DNA: TGTGCCAGCAGTTTCCAACTAGCGGGAGGGCCCACCGGGGAGCTGTTTTTT
CDR3: CASSFQLAGGPTGELFF

D: -
V: TRBV5-1
size: once
J: TRBJ1-3
DNA: TGCGCCAGCAGTTTCGATGGTGAGGGAAACACCATATATTTT
CDR3: CASSFDGEGNTIYF

D: -
V: TRBV7-3
size: many
J: TRBJ2-5
DNA: TGTGCCAGCAGCTTCGGTAGCGCTGAGACCCAGTACTTC
CDR3: CASSFGSAETQYF

D: -
V: TRBV5-4
size: -
J: TRBJ2-1
DNA: TGTGCCACCCAAGGTACAGTCTCCTACAATGAGCAGTTCTTC
CDR3: CATQGTVSYNEQFF

D: TRBD2
V: TRBV7-2
size: -
J: TRBJ2-1
DNA: TGTGCCAGCAGCTTAATGGGGAGCGGGAGCTCCTACAATGAGCAGTTCTTC
CDR3: CASSLMGSGSSYNEQFF

D: -
V: TRBV24-1
size: -
J: TRBJ2-7
DNA: TGTGCCACCAGTTCTACAGGGTACTACGAGCAGTACTTC
CDR3: CATSSTGYYEQYF

D: TRBD2
V: TRBV7-9
size: -
J: TRBJ2-4
DNA: TGTGCCAGCAGCGATAGCGGGAGGGCCAAAAACATTCAGTACTTC
CDR3: CASSDSGRAKNIQYF

D: -
V: TRBV7-8
size: -
J: TRBJ2-7
DNA: TGTGCCAGCAGCTTAGAGCAGAACCCTAGATACTACGAGCAGTACTTC
CDR3: CASSLEQNPRYYEQYF

D: TRBD2
V: TRBV4-2
size: -
J: TRBJ2-3
DNA: TGTGCCAGCAGCCACCGGGAGGGAGAGGATACGCAGTATTTT
CDR3: CASSHREGEDTQYF

D: -
V: TRBV18
size: -
J: TRBJ1-5
DNA: TGTGCCAGCTCACCATATTTGGGGCTTAGCAATCAGCCCCAGCATTTT
CDR3: CASSPYLGLSNQPQHF

D: TRBD1
V: TRBV30
size: -
J: TRBJ2-1
DNA: TGTGCCTGGAGCTCGGGACAGGAGCCCTACAATGAGCAGTTCTTC
CDR3: CAWSSGQEPYNEQFF

D: -
V: TRBV7-9
size: -
J: TRBJ1-2
DNA: TGTGCCAGCAGCTTCGGTGGGGGAAGGGGGAACTATGGCTACACCTTC
CDR3: CASSFGGGRGNYGYTF

D: -
V: TRBV9
size: few
J: TRBJ2-1
DNA: TGTGCCAGCAGCGGTCAGGGTCTGTTCTTC
CDR3: CASSGQGLFF

D: TRBD1
V: TRBV4-2
size: -
J: TRBJ1-4
DNA: TGTGCCAGCAGCCAAGATCGGGACAGGGGGCGATCTAATGAAAAACTGTTTTTT
CDR3: CASSQDRDRGRSNEKLFF

D: TRBD1
V: TRBV24-1
size: -
J: TRBJ1-5
DNA: TGTGCCACCAGTGCCGCCCGGGGGACAGTGAACAATCAGCCCCAGCATTTT
CDR3: CATSAARGTVNNQPQHF

D: TRBD1
V: TRBV4-1
size: -
J: TRBJ1-6
DNA: TGCGCCAGCAGCCCTATTGACAGGGCGATCTATAATTCACCCCTCCACTTT
CDR3: CASSPIDRAIYNSPLHF

D: -
V: TRBV7-3
size: -
J: TRBJ1-1
DNA: TGTGCCAGCAGCTCCTACCCCAAAACAGGGTTGACTGAAGCTTTCTTT
CDR3: CASSSYPKTGLTEAFF

D: TRBD1
V: TRBV5-1
size: -
J: TRBJ2-7
DNA: TGCGCCAGCAAATTAAGTCAGGGGGATGGGGAGCAGTACTTC
CDR3: CASKLSQGDGEQYF

D: -
V: TRBV11-3
size: -
J: TRBJ2-1
DNA: TGTGCCAGCAGCTTAGACAGCGGCGATGGAAATGAGCAGTTCTTC
CDR3: CASSLDSGDGNEQFF

D: TRBD2
V: TRBV7-2
size: -
J: TRBJ2-1
DNA: TGTGCCAGCAGCTTAGCGGCAACTAGCGGGGTTAACAATGAGCAGTTCTTC
CDR3: CASSLAATSGVNNEQFF

D: TRBD1
V: TRBV11-3
size: -
J: TRBJ2-7
DNA: TGTGCCAGCAGCAACAGGGGGCTCTACGAGCAGTACTTC
CDR3: CASSNRGLYEQYF

D: TRBD2
V: TRBV7-9
size: -
J: TRBJ2-2
DNA: TGTGCCAGCAGCCCTTTGGCTAGCGGTAACACCGGGGAGCTGTTTTTT
CDR3: CASSPLASGNTGELFF

D: TRBD1
V: TRBV6-2/TRBV6-3
size: -
J: TRBJ1-5
DNA: TGTGCCAGCAGTCAGCCGACAGGGCGCTACCATCCGAATCAGCCCCAGCATTTT
CDR3: CASSQPTGRYHPNQPQHF

D: TRBD1
V: TRBV13
size: -
J: TRBJ1-2
DNA: TGTGCCAGCAGCGGACAGGGAAACTATGGCTACACCTTC
CDR3: CASSGQGNYGYTF

D: TRBD1
V: TRBV7-2
size: -
J: TRBJ1-3
DNA: TGTGCCAGCAGCTTCACCGGGACAGGGGGGTACACCATATATTTT
CDR3: CASSFTGTGGYTIYF

D: -
V: TRBV28
size: -
J: TRBJ1-5
DNA: TGTGCCAGCAGTTTGTCTCTCGGTGAACAGCCCCAGCATTTT
CDR3: CASSLSLGEQPQHF

D: TRBD1
V: TRBV2
size: few
J: TRBJ1-1
DNA: TGTGCCAGCAGTGAAGCCCTGGGACAGGCCCGTAACACTGAAGCTTTCTTT
CDR3: CASSEALGQARNTEAFF

D: -
V: TRBV28
size: -
J: TRBJ2-1
DNA: TGTGCCAGCGGGCAACATGAGCAGTTCTTC
CDR3: CASGQHEQFF

D: -
V: TRBV21-1
size: -
J: TRBJ2-7
DNA: TGTGCCAGCAGCAAAGTTACAGGGTCGCACGAGCAGTACTTC
CDR3: CASSKVTGSHEQYF

D: TRBD1
V: TRBV7-6
size: -
J: TRBJ2-1
DNA: TGTGCCAGCAGCCCGGGACAGGGTAAGGACAATGAGCAGTTCTTC
CDR3: CASSPGQGKDNEQFF

D: -
V: TRBV18
size: -
J: TRBJ2-7
DNA: TGTGCCAGCTCACCAAACGGGGGTCCCTACGAGCAGTACTTC
CDR3: CASSPNGGPYEQYF

D: -
V: TRBV28
size: few
J: TRBJ2-2
DNA: TGTGCCAGCAGTTTACCCGGACAGCGCGCCGGGGAGCTGTTTTTT
CDR3: CASSLPGQRAGELFF

D: -
V: TRBV6-2/TRBV6-3
size: -
J: TRBJ1-5
DNA: TGTGCCAGCAGTTATTTAAGGACTCTCAATCAGCCCCAGCATTTT
CDR3: CASSYLRTLNQPQHF

D: TRBD1
V: TRBV6-2/TRBV6-3
size: few
J: TRBJ1-2
DNA: TGTGCCAGCAGCTTCTTAACTGCGACAGGGGCAGAGAACTATGGCTACACCTTC
CDR3: CASSFLTATGAENYGYTF

D: -
V: TRBV30
size: few
J: TRBJ1-2
DNA: TGTGCCTGGAGTGTTGGGGAGAACTATGGCTACACCTTC
CDR3: CAWSVGENYGYTF